This TCR beta chain derives from a study of blood T cell repertoires in COVID-19. Study at large: Samples came from the United States, Italy and Spain, spanning acute and convalescent COVID-19. PBMCs, B-cell-depleted T cells, or T cells provided the cDNA or gDNA that made up the material.

Here immunoSEQ multiplex PCR was the method, and the copy in TCRdb shows in-frame clones only, minus some. This table has about 480,000 clones, 87% appearing once. This CDR3 region has 14 residues. The germline V gene has CDR1 SGHTA and CDR2 FQGNSA. V shed 1 base, J shed 3 bases, and the junction held 3 bases outside the gene matches. Cohort assignment relied on participant-reported clinical history. The sample was PBMCs or T cells enriched from blood (not recorded which). The V gene is TRBV7-2, the J gene TRBJ2-7; 7 bases are a match to TRBD2. The source is a woman aged 18-29 years with acute COVID-19. In DNA form, the CDR3 reads TGTGCCAGCAGCTTAGGACTAGCCGACTACGAGCAGTACTTC. The encoded protein is CASSLGLADYEQYF.